This T cell receptor beta chain is drawn from a study of identical twins. V was shortened by 2 bases and J by 7 bases, with 9 bases between the two germline ends. CDR3 length: 13 residues. Germline CDR1 reads SGHTA; CDR2 reads FQGNSA. Findings of the study overall: Beta out-of-frame twin sharing showed a weaker excess. With abundant cord blood beta clonotypes, insertions were fewer; memory repertoires showed no such pattern.

Details on this clonotype: Its matching antigen is unknown.

A universal primer site was added by template switching, and unique molecular identifiers were carried by the cDNA. TCRdb reprocessed the 5' RACE reads with MiXCR, giving one entry per CDR3 protein. The repertoire holds some 710,000 distinct CDR3 sequences, with 6.1% as singletons. The donor group consisted entirely of healthy Caucasians. The TCR comes from a man between 18 and 29 years old in good health. This chain joins TRBV7-2 and TRBJ2-1, with D maybe TRBD2 (5 bases). Source material: naive T cells sorted from blood. CDR3 sequence reads: CASSLSSGNEQFF. The CDR3 DNA reads TGTGCCAGCAGCTTAAGTTCGGGGAATGAGCAGTTCTTC.